The T cell receptor beta chain under discussion was sequenced for a study of blood T cell repertoires in COVID-19. Sequencing used immunoSEQ multiplex PCR; TCRdb keeps in-frame clones, though not all of them. This table holds fewer than 300,000 clones, 80% to 95% found once. Seattle patients were enrolled while actively infected and followed longitudinally. Trimming left V 4 bases short and J 5 bases short, with 11 bases between. The CDR3 covers 13 residues. Germline CDR1 GTSNPN, CDR2 SVGIG (reference sequence). The clonotype originates from a person under 30 with COVID-19, enrolled during active disease. The sample was peripheral blood. The chain combines TRBV30 with TRBJ1-4; D is possibly TRBD1 (5 bases). The CDR3 loop is CAWTRGTNEKLFF. The CDR3 DNA sequence: TGTGCCTGGACCCGGGGGACCAATGAAAAACTGTTTTTT. The variable domain in full, completed from reference TRBV30 and TRBJ1-4, reads SQTIHQWPATLVQPVGSPLSLECTVEGTSNPNLYWYRQAAGRGLQLLFYSVGIGQISSEVPQNLSASRPQDRQFILSSKKLLLSDSGFYLCAWTRGTNEKLFFGSGTQLSVL.